This passage covers 11 T cell receptor beta chains from one sample sequenced in a study of shared clonotypes between healthy human individuals. The naive CD8 subset, CD45RO-negative cells positively selected for CCR7, excluded terminally differentiated effector memory CD45RA+ cells. Here immunoSEQ multiplex PCR was the method, and the copy in TCRdb shows in-frame clones only, minus some. The profile shows 2 million to 2.5 million clones, over 85% of them singletons. The sample taken for sequencing was naive CD8+ T cells sorted from blood. These receptors came from a man aged 18-30 years in good health.

The V gene is TRBV11-2, the J gene TRBJ2-1; 9 positions agree with TRBD1. With V trimmed by 5 bases and J by 7 bases, 9 bases remained unmatched. Germline V gene data show CDR1 as SGHAT and CDR2 as FQNNGV. The CDR3 consists of 15 residues. The CDR3 loop reads CASSLGTGILNEQFF. Written as DNA, the CDR3 is TGTGCCAGCAGCCTAGGGACAGGGATTTTAAATGAGCAGTTCTTC.

This clone occurred a few times. The J gene is TRBJ2-7, the V gene TRBV29-1; D is ambiguous. The CDR3 runs 12 residues. V lost 5 bases to trimming and J lost 2 bases, with 10 bases between them. Germline V CDR1 and CDR2: SQVTM, ANQGSEA. In nucleotides, the CDR3 is TGCAGCGTTATCAATGGAGCCTACGAGCAGTACTTC. Its protein product is CSVINGAYEQYF.

The V and J genes are TRBV1 and TRBJ2-7. TRBV1 is flagged as a pseudogene. The CDR3 contains 19 residues. The CDR3 sequence: CTSSQERVRTRTGPYEQYF. In nucleotides, the CDR3 is TGCACCAGCAGCCAAGAAAGGGTCCGGACGCGGACGGGTCCCTACGAGCAGTACTTC.

This chain uses TRBV28 with TRBJ2-1; D gene unclear. The V gene lost 6 bases and the J gene lost 0 bases, with 9 bases spanning the gap. This CDR3 has 14 residues. The V gene's germline CDR1 is MDHEN and CDR2 SYDVKM. The CDR3 bases are TGTGCCAGCAGCACGATTAGCTCCTACAATGAGCAGTTCTTC. This translates into CASSTISSYNEQFF.

The chain uses TRBV6-1 and TRBJ2-1; D possibly corresponds to TRBD1 (5 bases). Deletions cut 5 bases from V and 2 bases from J, with 13 bases between. The CDR3 sequence is 15 residues long. Germline-derived CDR1 and CDR2 are MNHNS and SASEGT. The CDR3 here is CASSRAGLTYNEQFF. In DNA, the CDR3 is TGTGCCAGCAGTCGGGCAGGGCTCACCTACAATGAGCAGTTCTTC.

The gene calls are TRBV20-1 and TRBJ2-7; tentatively, D is TRBD2 (5 bases). In germline, CDR1 is DFQATT, CDR2 SNEGSKA (reference sequence). The CDR3 consists of 11 residues. Trimming shortened V by 6 bases and J by 3 bases, and 9 bases separated the two germline ends. The CDR3 spells CSAQDYYEQYF. CDR3 nucleotides: TGCAGTGCCCAAGACTACTACGAGCAGTACTTC.

This clone has just one count. The J gene is TRBJ1-2, the V gene TRBV6-1, with D unresolved. This CDR3 region has 15 residues. Trimming removed 2 bases from V and 8 bases from J, with 18 bases in between. Per germline, CDR1 MNHNS and CDR2 SASEGT. CDR3 region: CASSEFSELVRGYTF. DNA for the CDR3: TGTGCCAGCAGTGAATTTTCGGAGTTGGTCAGGGGCTACACCTTC.

The chain combines TRBV9 with TRBJ1-2, with a weak D call TRBD1 (5 bases). V was shortened by 6 bases and J by 6 bases, with 18 bases between the two germline ends. CDR3 length equals 14 residues. Germline V gene lookup returns CDR1 SGDLS and CDR2 YYNGEE. The CDR3 reads CASTDPGGYDGYTF. The CDR3 nucleotides are TGTGCCAGCACCGACCCTGGGGGGTACGATGGCTACACCTTC.

This chain joins TRBV5-8 and TRBJ1-1, with TRBD1 matching 7 bases. There are 13 residues in the CDR3. Germline CDR1 and CDR2: SGHTS and YDEGEE. V trimming: 3 bases; J trimming: 3 bases; junction bases outside the gene matches: 2. In DNA, the CDR3 is TGTGCCAGCAGCTACGGGACAGACACTGAAGCTTTCTTT. Amino acids: CASSYGTDTEAFF.

V usage is TRBV5-4 and J usage is TRBJ2-5, with D unclear. The germline V gene encodes CDR1 SGHNT and CDR2 YYREEE (reference sequence). V dropped 5 bases and J dropped 2 bases, with 13 bases sitting between them. The CDR3 sequence is 14 residues long. The CDR3 bases are TGTGCCAGCAGTAAACCAGGTCCTCAAGAGACCCAGTACTTC. Amino acid sequence: CASSKPGPQETQYF.

V gene TRBV13 combines with J gene TRBJ2-7, with 15 bases identical to TRBD2. V was clipped by 5 bases and J by 7 bases; unmatched bases: 6. Germline V lookup: CDR1 PRHDT, CDR2 FYEKMQ (reference sequence). The CDR3 has 15 residues. The CDR3 is CASSQGLAGGWEQYF. In nucleotides, the CDR3 is TGTGCCAGCAGCCAGGGACTAGCGGGGGGTTGGGAGCAGTACTTC. Looking up the rest from reference TRBV13 and TRBJ2-7 gives the full variable domain: AAGVIQSPRHLIKEKRETATLKCYPIPRHDTVYWYQQGPGQDPQFLISFYEKMQSDKGSIPDRFSAQQFSDYHSELNMSSLELGDSALYFCASSQGLAGGWEQYFGPGTRLTVT.